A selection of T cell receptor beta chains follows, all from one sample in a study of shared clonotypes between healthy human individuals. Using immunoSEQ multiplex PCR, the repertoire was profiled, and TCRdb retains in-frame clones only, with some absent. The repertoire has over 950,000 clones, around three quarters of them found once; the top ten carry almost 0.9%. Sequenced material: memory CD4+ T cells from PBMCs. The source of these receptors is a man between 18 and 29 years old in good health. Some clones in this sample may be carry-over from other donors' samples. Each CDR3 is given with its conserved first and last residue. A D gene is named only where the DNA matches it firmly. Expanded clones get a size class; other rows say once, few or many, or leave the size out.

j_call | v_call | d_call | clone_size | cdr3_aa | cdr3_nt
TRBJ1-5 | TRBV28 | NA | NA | CASSFPPVSNQPQHF | TGTGCCAGCAGTTTTCCCCCGGTTAGCAATCAGCCCCAGCATTTT
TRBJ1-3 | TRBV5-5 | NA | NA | CASSLQGLSGNTIYF | TGTGCCAGCAGCTTGCAGGGGCTCTCTGGAAACACCATATATTTT
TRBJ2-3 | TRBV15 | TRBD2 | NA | CATSRGGAGPSTDTQYF | TGTGCCACCAGCAGAGGAGGAGCGGGACCTAGCACAGATACGCAGTATTTT
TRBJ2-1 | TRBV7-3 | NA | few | CASSPGVVNEQFF | TGTGCCAGCAGCCCGGGGGTGGTCAATGAGCAGTTCTTC
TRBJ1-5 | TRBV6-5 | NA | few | CASSSRQGNQPQHF | TGTGCCAGCAGTTCCCGACAGGGCAATCAGCCCCAGCATTTT
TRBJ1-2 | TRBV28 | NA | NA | CASSFGRTYGYTF | TGTGCCAGCAGTTTTGGCAGGACGTATGGCTACACCTTC
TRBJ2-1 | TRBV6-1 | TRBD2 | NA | CASSITSGIYNEQFF | TGTGCCAGCAGTATAACTAGCGGGATCTACAATGAGCAGTTCTTC
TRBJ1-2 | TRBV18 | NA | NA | CASSPQRTGGGYTF | TGTGCCAGCTCACCACAGAGGACTGGTGGTGGCTACACCTTC
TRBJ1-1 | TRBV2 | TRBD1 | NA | CASSDPGQGDNTEAFF | TGTGCCAGCAGTGACCCAGGACAGGGCGATAACACTGAAGCTTTCTTT
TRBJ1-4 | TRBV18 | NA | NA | CASSPDRSGYNEKLFF | TGTGCCAGCTCACCGGACCGATCAGGCTATAATGAAAAACTGTTTTTT
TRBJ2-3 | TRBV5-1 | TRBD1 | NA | CATHRGPTEALSTDTQYF | TGCGCCACCCACAGGGGTCCTACAGAAGCGCTTAGCACAGATACGCAGTATTTT
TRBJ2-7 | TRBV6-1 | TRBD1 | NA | CASSEQGQGAEQYF | TGTGCCAGCAGTGAACAGGGACAGGGGGCCGAGCAGTACTTC
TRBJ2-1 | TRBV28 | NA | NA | CASKGSYNEQFF | TGTGCCAGCAAAGGGTCCTACAATGAGCAGTTCTTC
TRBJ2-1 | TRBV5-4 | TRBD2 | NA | CASSRTSLKDEQFF | TGTGCCAGCAGCAGGACTAGTCTTAAGGATGAGCAGTTCTTC
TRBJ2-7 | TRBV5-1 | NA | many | CASRITDSYEQYF | TGCGCCAGCAGAATAACGGATTCCTACGAGCAGTACTTC
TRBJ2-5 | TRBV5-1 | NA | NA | CASSPVGGETQYF | TGCGCCAGCAGCCCCGTGGGGGGAGAGACCCAGTACTTC